The T cell receptor (beta chain) under discussion was sequenced for a study of blood T cell repertoires in COVID-19 (dated by TCRdb to between 2020 and 2021). As for the study more broadly: Collaborator samples came from the United States, Italy and Spain and covered acute and convalescent phases of COVID-19. The sample metadata nearly always contained a de-identified subject ID, COVID-19 status, age in years and sex. The material from the prospective study consisted of cDNA or gDNA derived from T cells, B-cell-depleted T cells, or PBMCs. Deeply sampled blood TCRbeta repertoires from subjects exposed to, actively infected with, or recovered from COVID-19 were included in the dataset. Where available, HLA class I and class II types were taken from metadata supplied by the sample provider and were not determined by assay-based typing. The repertoires were made available in a free public database intended to serve as a resource for research on the immune response to SARS-CoV-2. Samples came from the ongoing ImmuneRACE study (first 160 participants) plus 1,254 subjects from 6 global collaborators. On the study overall, not on this receptor specifically: The amount of clinical and demographic metadata varied by source and participant and was provided uncurated.

TCRbeta CDR3 regions were amplified from genomic DNA by means of the immunoSEQ Assay, a bias-controlled multiplex PCR. Under the source paper's analysis protocol: Nucleated cell counts per sample were estimated from amplification of reference gene primers within the assay. Sequence reads were collapsed and filtered to measure the absolute abundance of every unique TCRbeta CDR3 rearrangement. For each sample, productive Simpson clonality was calculated as the square root of Simpson's diversity index over productive rearrangements. What TCRdb holds here is the immuneACCESS table cut down to in-frame rearrangements. Part of the clones is not present; checked against another copy, under half of the missing clones reflect an unresolved V gene, and the others are unexplained. The DNA gave D and trimming, while V, J and clone size come from that table. This sample lists fewer than 200,000 clones; approximately 82% were detected once. Jointly, the top ten make up 18% of the sample.

Comments on this clone: It lacks a known antigen. There are no base qualities to consult, and no much larger clone falls within one base.

Taken from the germline V gene, the CDR1 and CDR2 loops are SGHDT and YYEEEE. The cysteine opens and the phenylalanine closes a CDR3 of 15 amino acids. Only CDR3 DNA remains: 45 bases, in frame from the first base. The V and J ends are trimmed by 4 bases and 4 bases, leaving 15 bases between them. Participants in the prospective study were aged roughly 18 to 90 years, lived in about two dozen United States geographic areas, and enrolled through a virtual design. In the prospective study, cohorts were assigned on the basis of participant-reported clinical history obtained from a screening survey and a study questionnaire. ImmuneRACE Cohort 3 recovered participants were defined by two consecutive negative NP/OP PCR tests, healthcare professional clearance, or symptom resolution. Each participant in the prospective study had whole blood, serum and a nasopharyngeal or oropharyngeal swab collected by mobile phlebotomists. Additional blood draws and questionnaires over an approximately two-month period could optionally be provided by prospective study participants. Prospective study blood samples were shipped either frozen or at room temperature before DNA extraction.

The sequence was obtained from a man aged 55 to 70 who had recovered from COVID-19. The V and J genes are TRBV5-6 and TRBJ1-5, and the D gene may be TRBD1, 6 bases matching. The sequenced sample was PBMCs or T cells enriched from blood (not recorded which). The encoded CDR3 is CASSRRGGVNQPQHF. The sequence in DNA is TGTGCCAGCAGCCGAAGAGGGGGGGTAAATCAGCCCCAGCATTTT.